These 18 T cell receptor beta chains were sequenced from one sample in a study of T cell responses to AZD1222 COVID-19 vaccine. TCRdb's copy holds only in-frame clones and misses some; the assay was immunoSEQ multiplex PCR. The repertoire consists of 95,000 to 150,000 clones, with roughly nine tenths occurring once and the leading ten covering about 3%. Material: peripheral blood, obtained 28 days after the second AZD1222 dose. The origin of the receptors is an adult who received the AZD1222 COVID-19 vaccine.

The chain joins TRBV6-5 to TRBJ1-4; D is uncertain. Per germline, CDR1 MNHEY and CDR2 SVGAGI. This CDR3 has 13 residues. The ends were cut back, 7 bases at V and 8 bases at J, with 14 bases in the middle. The CDR3 DNA follows: TGTGCCAGCAAGCCCTCGACCGGGGAAAAACTGTTTTTT. The encoded protein is CASKPSTGEKLFF.

V and J are TRBV7-9 and TRBJ2-7; D perhaps matches TRBD1 (5 bases). The germline V and J ends were trimmed by 1 base and 0 bases, with 13 bases remaining between them. This CDR3 has 16 amino acids. Germline assignment: CDR1 SEHNR and CDR2 FQNEAQ (reference sequence). The CDR3, as DNA: TGTGCCAGCAGCTTAGATTGGGGCGAATCCTCCTACGAGCAGTACTTC. It specifies CASSLDWGESSYEQYF.

The J gene is TRBJ1-2, the V gene TRBV9, with D possibly matching TRBD1 (5 bases). Trimming removed 0 bases at V and 3 bases at J, with 9 bases between. CDR1 and CDR2 (germline): SGDLS, YYNGEE. This CDR3 contains 14 residues. The CDR3 sequence is CASSVGGGDYGYTF. CDR3 DNA sequence: TGTGCCAGCAGCGTAGGAGGAGGGGACTATGGCTACACCTTC.

The CDR3, as DNA: TGTGCCAGCAGTAGGACTATCACCTACGAGCAGTACTTC. Its protein is CASSRTITYEQYF. V gene TRBV5-5 combines with J gene TRBJ2-7; weak D call: TRBD2 (6 bases). Germline-derived CDR1 and CDR2 are SGHKS and YYEKEE (reference sequence). V was clipped by 5 bases and J by 2 bases, with 11 bases between them. The CDR3 length is 13 residues.

The DNA for the CDR3 is TGTGCCAGCAGCCAAGCCGGGACAGGGGGTGAAAAACTGTTTTTT. Protein product: CASSQAGTGGEKLFF. V and J are TRBV3-1 (or the pseudogene TRBV3-2) and TRBJ1-4; 11 bases match TRBD1. The CDR3 spans 15 residues. The ends lost 1 base at V and 7 bases at J; junction bases unmatched: 2. Germline values: CDR1 LGHDT, CDR2 YNNKEL (reference sequence).

This clone is a singleton in its sample. The rearrangement uses TRBV7-8 and TRBJ1-4; perhaps TRBD1 as D (6 bases). Germline V gene data show CDR1 as SGHVS and CDR2 as FQNEAQ. Trimming shortened V by 5 bases and J by 7 bases, and 20 bases separated the two germline ends. This CDR3 is built from 16 residues. CDR3 sequence: CASSPAPRGRSEKLFF. The CDR3 nucleotides read TGTGCCAGCAGCCCGGCCCCCCGGGGGCGGTCTGAAAAACTGTTTTTT. The variable domain in full, with the rest retrieved from reference TRBV7-8 and TRBJ1-4, is GAGVSQSPRYKVAKRGQDVALRCDPISGHVSLFWYQQALGQGPEFLTYFQNEAQLDKSGLPSDRFFAERPEGSVSTLKIQRTQQEDSAVYLCASSPAPRGRSEKLFFGSGTQLSVL.

V gene TRBV6-5 combines with J gene TRBJ1-4; D remains unclear. CDR3 length equals 16 residues. V was shortened by 0 bases and J by 0 bases, with 8 bases between the two germline ends. Germline CDR1 is MNHEY and CDR2 is SVGAGI. The CDR3 DNA reads as TGTGCCAGCAGTTACTCGCCAGCTGCAACTAATGAAAAACTGTTTTTT. Encoded protein: CASSYSPAATNEKLFF.

This sequence joins TRBV28 and TRBJ2-3, with 9 bases identical to TRBD1. Germline V lookup: CDR1 MDHEN, CDR2 SYDVKM. V lost 4 bases, J lost 4 bases, and 9 bases stayed unmatched. This CDR3 region has 16 residues. CDR3 protein: CASSSPDRGFSDTQYF. The CDR3 nucleotides read TGTGCCAGCAGTTCCCCGGACAGGGGATTTTCAGATACGCAGTATTTT.

This chain links TRBV6-2 or TRBV6-3 with TRBJ1-5; 7 bases map to TRBD1. Germline loops: CDR1 MNHEY, CDR2 SVGEGT. CDR3 length: 15 amino acids. V was clipped by 5 bases and J by 3 bases; unmatched bases: 7. The CDR3 sequence is CASSPTGKDNQPQHF. CDR3 DNA sequence: TGTGCCAGCAGTCCGACAGGGAAGGACAATCAGCCCCAGCATTTT.

This clone was recorded once. The genes are TRBV7-2 and TRBJ2-1, with 7 bases aligning to TRBD2. V was clipped by 5 bases and J by 4 bases; unmatched bases: 11. This CDR3 is built from 16 residues. Germline V lookup: CDR1 SGHTA, CDR2 FQGNSA. For the CDR3, the DNA is TGTGCCAGCAGCGGGCTTGGGAGGGGCACTTACAATGAGCAGTTCTTC. Encoded protein: CASSGLGRGTYNEQFF.

This clone was seen a single time. This chain joins TRBV4-3 and TRBJ1-2; no firm D call. The CDR3 runs to 15 residues. Germline CDR1 is LGHNA and CDR2 is YSLEER. The V end lost 2 bases, the J end lost 5 bases, and 15 bases lay between the germline ends. CDR3 DNA sequence: TGCGCCAGCAGCCAATACCACGGCAGCGAATATGGCTACACCTTC. Its protein product is CASSQYHGSEYGYTF.

The chain joins TRBV30 to TRBJ2-1, with 16 bases aligning to TRBD2. The length of the CDR3 is 17 residues. In germline, CDR1 is GTSNPN, CDR2 SVGIG (reference sequence). Trimming took 0 bases from V and 9 from J; bases not matched to a gene: 8. CDR3 DNA sequence: TGTGCCTGGAGTGTACATGGGACTAGCGGGGGGGCCACTGAGCAGTTCTTC. It encodes CAWSVHGTSGGATEQFF.

The chain recombines TRBV7-2 with TRBJ1-1; 11 bases line up with TRBD1. The CDR3 sequence is 15 residues long. V trimming: 5 bases; J trimming: 4 bases; junction bases outside the gene matches: 6. Per the germline V gene, CDR1 is SGHTA and CDR2 is FQGNSA. In DNA, the CDR3 is TGTGCCAGCAGCGTAGGGACAGGGGGGGCCACTGAAGCTTTCTTT. Protein: CASSVGTGGATEAFF.

A remark on this clone: The identical CDR3 is also encoded by other nucleotide sequences in the sample. The chain uses TRBV7-9 and TRBJ2-7; 11 bases are shared with TRBD1. Germline-derived CDR1 and CDR2 are SEHNR and FQNEAQ (reference sequence). The CDR3 has 14 residues. V shed 3 bases and J 2 bases; nucleotides not matched to a gene: 0. In DNA form, the CDR3 reads TGTGCCAGCAGCTTGGGACAGGGGGCCTACGAGCAGTACTTC. It specifies CASSLGQGAYEQYF.

This clone turned up a few times. This rearrangement joins TRBV5-1 to TRBJ2-2; 15 bases align to TRBD2. The germline V gene has CDR1 SGHRS and CDR2 YFSETQ. Losses at the gene ends were 4 bases for V and 0 bases for J; bases not matched to a gene: 1. This CDR3 is built from 17 residues. The DNA of the CDR3 is TGCGCCAGCAGCCGGACTAGCGGGGGGGCGAACACCGGGGAGCTGTTTTTT. It translates to CASSRTSGGANTGELFF.

The V and J genes are TRBV12-5 and TRBJ1-1, with 9 nucleotides matching TRBD1. Germline-derived CDR1 and CDR2 are LGHNT and FRNRAP. Unmatched junction bases numbered 10, after V lost 0 bases and J lost 5 bases. The CDR3 is made up of 17 amino acids. The chain's CDR3 is CASGLVGTGWPLTEAFF. CDR3 coding DNA: TGTGCTAGTGGTTTGGTGGGGACAGGGTGGCCATTGACTGAAGCTTTCTTT.

This clone was observed a handful of times. The chain carries TRBV28 and TRBJ1-2; D is perhaps TRBD1 (5 bases). The CDR3 spans 13 residues. Germline V gene data show CDR1 as MDHEN and CDR2 as SYDVKM. The V and J ends lost 7 bases and 7 bases respectively, with 16 bases between them. In DNA, the CDR3 is TGTGCCAGCAAGCGGGCAGGGCCTGCTGGCTACACCTTC. It is translated as CASKRAGPAGYTF.

V is TRBV27 and J is TRBJ1-5; no clear D gene. The V end lost 6 bases, the J end lost 0 bases, and 12 bases lay between the germline ends. The CDR3 sequence is 15 residues long. CDR1 and CDR2 from the germline V gene are MNHEY and SMNVEV (reference sequence). In nucleotides, the CDR3 is TGTGCCAGCAGACCTTTTGGGCTTAGCAATCAGCCCCAGCATTTT. Translated: CASRPFGLSNQPQHF.